These 27 T cell receptor beta chains originate from one sample sequenced in a study of blood T cell repertoires in COVID-19. Repertoires were generated with immunoSEQ multiplex PCR, while TCRdb's copy carries only in-frame clones and drops some. The top ten hold 3.5% to 4.5% of the sample, which has about 300,000 clones, almost 90% seen once. Sequenced sample: PBMCs or T cells enriched from blood (not recorded which). The receptors shown here come from a young woman with acute COVID-19.

This chain connects TRBV14 to TRBJ1-1, with unresolved D. The CDR3 is made up of 11 amino acids. CDR1 and CDR2 (germline): SGHDN, FVKESK. The V and J ends lost 4 bases and 11 bases respectively, with 11 bases between them. CDR3 in DNA: TGTGCCAGCAGCCCCCCGGGGAAGGCTTTCTTT. Its translation: CASSPPGKAFF.

V gene TRBV19 combines with J gene TRBJ1-4; TRBD1 agrees at 9 bases. CDR1 and CDR2 from the germline V gene are LNHDA and SQIVND (reference sequence). This CDR3 is built from 15 residues. V was clipped by 8 bases and J by 5 bases; unmatched bases: 9. The CDR3 bases are TGTGCCAGTGCCCTATACAGGGGGCTAAATGAAAAACTGTTTTTT. The encoded protein is CASALYRGLNEKLFF.

V and J are TRBV19 and TRBJ1-6; 7 bases line up with TRBD1. The CDR3 contains 16 residues. Trimming removed 4 bases from V and 9 bases from J; junction bases left unmatched: 12. From germline, CDR1 is LNHDA and CDR2 SQIVND (reference sequence). CDR3 nucleotide sequence: TGTGCCAGTAGTACCGAATCACAGGGGCTGGCTTCACCCCTCCACTTT. Translating it yields CASSTESQGLASPLHF.

The chain carries TRBV2 and TRBJ2-1; TRBD2 matches at 7 bases. Germline values: CDR1 SNHLY, CDR2 FYNNEI. Losses at the gene ends were 3 bases for V and 7 bases for J; bases not matched to a gene: 3. The CDR3 runs to 13 residues. In DNA, the CDR3 is TGTGCCAGCAGTGAGCGGGAGCGGAATGAGCAGTTCTTC. Residues: CASSERERNEQFF.

The rearrangement links TRBV10-3 to TRBJ1-1, with no clear D. The CDR3 is 14 amino acids. The V gene's germline CDR1 is ENHRY and CDR2 SYGVKD. V lost 1 base and J 3 bases, leaving 9 bases between the germline ends. The CDR3 region is CAISEFGGYTEAFF. In DNA, the CDR3 is TGTGCCATCAGTGAGTTCGGAGGCTACACTGAAGCTTTCTTT.

J is TRBJ2-1 and V is TRBV7-2; 8 positions agree with TRBD2. V was clipped by 5 bases and J by 6 bases; unmatched bases: 9. Germline loops: CDR1 SGHTA, CDR2 FQGNSA. The length of the CDR3 is 15 residues. The CDR3 coding sequence is TGTGCCAGCAGCCAACGGGGGGGGCGCTTCAATGAGCAGTTCTTC. Translation gives CASSQRGGRFNEQFF. The full variable domain, with the rest looked up from reference TRBV7-2 and TRBJ2-1, is GAGVSQSPSNKVTEKGKDVELRCDPISGHTALYWYRQSLGQGLEFLIYFQGNSAPDKSGLPSDRFSAERTGGSVSTLTIQRTQQEDSAVYLCASSQRGGRFNEQFFGPGTRLTVL.

The chain employs TRBV5-6 and TRBJ2-1; 7 bases are shared with TRBD2. J was trimmed by 7 bases and V by 0 bases; bases with no gene match: 4. The CDR3 has 14 residues. Germline CDR1 reads SGHDT; CDR2 reads YYEEEE. DNA for the CDR3: TGTGCCAGCAGCTTGGTGGGTAGCGGGAATGAGCAGTTCTTC. Residues: CASSLVGSGNEQFF.

The V and J genes are TRBV27 and TRBJ2-7; 7 bases agree with TRBD1. The V and J ends lost 2 bases and 1 base, in that order; junction bases with no gene match: 5. The CDR3 totals 15 residues. Germline V CDR1 and CDR2: MNHEY, SMNVEV (reference sequence). For the CDR3, the DNA is TGTGCCAGCAGTTTAACGACAGGGTGGTCCTACGAGCAGTACTTC. It is translated as CASSLTTGWSYEQYF.

The chain recombines TRBV18 with TRBJ1-6, with 7 bases that match TRBD1. This CDR3 is built from 14 residues. Unmatched junction bases numbered 8, after V lost 6 bases and J lost 9 bases. Looked up from germline, CDR1 is KGHSH and CDR2 is LQKENI. DNA for the CDR3: TGTGCCAGCTCCCCAGAGGGGGCCGGTTCACCCCTCCACTTT. It yields the protein CASSPEGAGSPLHF.

J is TRBJ2-2 and V is TRBV7-9; TRBD1 matches 9 bases. V gave up 0 bases and J gave up 3 bases; unmatched junction bases: 2. The CDR3 has 16 amino acids. Looked up from germline, CDR1 is SEHNR and CDR2 is FQNEAQ (reference sequence). In DNA form, the CDR3 reads TGTGCCAGCAGCTTAGCGGACAGGGGATACACCGGGGAGCTGTTTTTT. Protein: CASSLADRGYTGELFF.

The V and J genes are TRBV9 and TRBJ2-5; tentatively, D is TRBD1 (6 bases). CDR3 length: 12 residues. Germline CDR1 reads SGDLS; CDR2 reads YYNGEE. Trimming took off 3 bases at V and 11 bases at J, with 14 bases between the two ends. Here the CDR3 reads CASSETGGQQYF. CDR3 DNA sequence: TGTGCCAGCAGCGAAACCGGAGGACAGCAGTACTTC. Filled out from reference TRBV9 and TRBJ2-5, the complete variable domain reads DSGVTQTPKHLITATGQRVTLRCSPRSGDLSVYWYQQSLDQGLQFLIQYYNGEERAKGNILERFSAQQFPDLHSELNLSSLELGDSALYFCASSETGGQQYFGPGTRLLVL.

The V gene is TRBV2, the J gene TRBJ1-1, with 9 bases identical to TRBD1. The trim removed 4 bases at V and 6 bases at J, leaving 6 bases unmatched. The CDR3 totals 14 residues. Germline CDR1 SNHLY, CDR2 FYNNEI. The CDR3 is CASSVGQGSAEAFF. The CDR3 coding sequence is TGTGCCAGCAGTGTCGGACAGGGGTCCGCTGAAGCTTTCTTT.

The count of this clone is one. The J gene is TRBJ2-1, the V gene TRBV7-3; TRBD2 agrees at 12 bases. V was pared by 3 bases and J by 7 bases, with 4 bases of the junction left unmatched. Germline loops: CDR1 SGHTA, CDR2 FQGTGA. This CDR3 has 15 amino acids. The CDR3 coding sequence is TGTGCCAGCAGCTTCCTAGCGGGAGGGCCAAATGAGCAGTTCTTC. Amino acids: CASSFLAGGPNEQFF.

This chain connects TRBV19 to TRBJ2-7; D unclear. Per the germline V gene, CDR1 is LNHDA and CDR2 is SQIVND (reference sequence). V was trimmed by 4 bases and J by 6 bases, leaving 10 bases between them. This CDR3 contains 12 residues. This CDR3 is CASSSPPGEQYF. Written as DNA, the CDR3 is TGTGCCAGTAGTAGTCCTCCGGGCGAGCAGTACTTC.

The J gene is TRBJ2-7, the V gene TRBV18, with a weak D call TRBD2 (6 bases). Trimming stripped 2 bases from V and 6 bases from J, with 14 bases between. Germline CDR1 and CDR2: KGHSH and LQKENI. The CDR3 sequence is 14 residues long. CDR3 nucleotide sequence: TGTGCCAGCTCACCATCACTAGCAGAAGGCGAGCAGTACTTC. It specifies CASSPSLAEGEQYF.

This clone was detected a few times. The chain combines TRBV28 with TRBJ1-5, with 9 bases aligning to TRBD1. The CDR3 spans 16 residues. J lost 6 bases, V lost 5 bases, and 11 bases had no gene match. From germline, CDR1 is MDHEN and CDR2 SYDVKM. In DNA, the CDR3 is TGTGCCAGCAGTCTCGTCTTCACAGGGGGCGGTCAGCCCCAGCATTTT. Protein: CASSLVFTGGGQPQHF.

V usage is TRBV28 and J usage is TRBJ2-7, with 9 bases matching TRBD2. This CDR3 is built from 15 residues. Germline CDR1 and CDR2: MDHEN and SYDVKM. V gave up 5 bases and J gave up 5 bases; unmatched junction bases: 10. The CDR3 is CASSAGVAGVNEQYF. The CDR3 coding sequence is TGTGCCAGCAGTGCCGGGGTAGCGGGAGTAAACGAGCAGTACTTC.

The chain links TRBV9 to TRBJ2-7; 8 nucleotides line up with TRBD2. The J segment lost 5 bases and the V segment lost 2 bases, leaving 3 bases of the junction unmatched. The CDR3 runs to 13 residues. Germline CDR1 reads SGDLS; CDR2 reads YYNGEE. The CDR3 sequence: CASSVELADEQYF. The CDR3 DNA follows: TGTGCCAGCAGCGTGGAACTAGCGGACGAGCAGTACTTC. Supplemented by reference TRBV9 and TRBJ2-7, the full variable domain reads DSGVTQTPKHLITATGQRVTLRCSPRSGDLSVYWYQQSLDQGLQFLIQYYNGEERAKGNILERFSAQQFPDLHSELNLSSLELGDSALYFCASSVELADEQYFGPGTRLTVT.

The CDR3: CASSSNSVSGDEQYF. CDR3 in DNA: TGTGCCAGCAGCTCAAACTCGGTATCGGGGGACGAGCAGTACTTC. The chain combines TRBV7-3 with TRBJ2-7, with D possibly TRBD2 on 6 matching bases. The V gene's germline CDR1 is SGHTA and CDR2 FQGTGA. This CDR3 has 15 residues. V gave up 4 bases and J gave up 5 bases, with 18 bases separating them.

The chain joins TRBV5-1 to TRBJ2-2; TRBD1 agrees at 12 bases. Per germline, CDR1 SGHRS and CDR2 YFSETQ. V gave up 1 base and J gave up 3 bases; unmatched junction bases: 13. CDR3 length: 20 amino acids. The CDR3 loop reads CASSLRLGTGGEGDTGELFF. CDR3 nucleotides: TGCGCCAGCAGCTTGAGACTCGGGACAGGGGGCGAGGGGGACACCGGGGAGCTGTTTTTT.

V is TRBV11-3 and J is TRBJ2-1, with 9 bases fitting TRBD2. The CDR3 runs 12 residues. V shed 7 bases and J 7 bases; nucleotides not matched to a gene: 2. The germline V gene encodes CDR1 SGHNT and CDR2 YENEEA. The DNA of the CDR3 is TGTGCCAGCAAAGGACTAGCGAATGAGCAGTTCTTC. It encodes CASKGLANEQFF.

The rearrangement uses TRBV7-8 and TRBJ1-1, with 7 positions matching TRBD1. V dropped 8 bases and J dropped 3; count of bases not matched to a gene: 6. The CDR3 extends over 13 amino acids. From germline, CDR1 is SGHVS and CDR2 FQNEAQ. Written as DNA, the CDR3 is TGTGCCAGCCCTTTAGGGGGCGACACTGAAGCTTTCTTT. As protein: CASPLGGDTEAFF.

V is TRBV19 and J is TRBJ2-6; D is unresolved. There are 15 residues in the CDR3. Germline V gene lookup returns CDR1 LNHDA and CDR2 SQIVND (reference sequence). Between the trimmed V and J ends, which lost 7 bases and 4 bases, there was a span of 14 bases. CDR3 nucleotide sequence: TGTGCCAGTAAAGGTTGGGCTCCGGGGGCCAACGTCCTGACTTTC. Protein: CASKGWAPGANVLTF.

J is TRBJ2-1 and V is TRBV24-1; TRBD2 matches at 10 bases. With 9 bases clipped from V and 7 bases from J, the junction kept 8 bases outside the gene matches. The CDR3 runs 14 residues. CDR1 and CDR2 (germline): KGHDR, SFDVKD. Here the CDR3 reads CATSVAGGSNEQFF. The CDR3 nucleotides read TGTGCCACCTCTGTAGCGGGAGGATCGAATGAGCAGTTCTTC.

The sample holds a few counts of this clone. The genes are TRBV19 and TRBJ1-5; 10 positions match TRBD1. After removal of 0 bases from V and 7 bases from J, the junction contained 6 bases not matched to a gene. The length of the CDR3 is 16 residues. CDR1 LNHDA and CDR2 SQIVND come from the germline V gene (reference sequence). CDR3 sequence: CASSIEPGQGYQPQHF. The CDR3 DNA is TGTGCCAGTAGTATAGAGCCGGGACAGGGGTACCAGCCCCAGCATTTT.

The V call is TRBV27, the J call TRBJ2-7, with TRBD1 matching over 7 bases. The CDR3 covers 13 residues. The germline CDR1 and CDR2 sequences are MNHEY and SMNVEV (reference sequence). J lost 5 bases, V lost 3 bases, and 4 bases had no gene match. The CDR3 DNA follows: TGTGCCAGCAGTTTTTTTACAGGGGACGAGCAGTACTTC. This translates into CASSFFTGDEQYF.

At least ten counts were recorded for this clone. In the same sample, other DNA sequences code for this CDR3. The chain is built from TRBV5-1 and TRBJ2-7; the D gene is possibly TRBD2 (5 bases). Germline V gene sequence: CDR1 SGHRS, CDR2 YFSETQ. This CDR3 spans 12 amino acids. The germline V and J ends were trimmed by 5 bases and 2 bases, with 8 bases remaining between them. CDR3 sequence (DNA): TGCGCCAGCAGAGAGGGAGCCTACGAGCAGTACTTC. Its translation is CASREGAYEQYF.